The following is a T cell receptor (beta chain) sequence with its context. The antigen is unknown. These data originate in a study of cytomegalovirus exposure and HLA in healthy donors. General observations from the study: Most observed TCR sequences were rare, whereas some public TCRs were detected in many donors. Cytomegalovirus status was reportedly diagnosed by the classifier with high specificity and sensitivity. The CMV antigen specificity of three CMV-associated chains was confirmed through in vitro analysis. The investigators catalogued 180 or so TCR beta chains as cytomegalovirus-associated.

Clones were sequenced by immunoSEQ multiplex PCR, and TCRdb holds only the in-frame ones, with some missing. The sample yields 200,000 to 250,000 clones, less than 90% seen once. This CDR3 is built from 13 residues. Per germline, CDR1 SGHRS and CDR2 YFSETQ. V lost 7 bases and J lost 4; bases outside the gene matches: 4. This receptor was taken from a woman aged 18-29 years in good health and CMV-seronegative. This chain connects TRBV5-1 to TRBJ1-3; 8 bases align to TRBD1. The sequenced sample was PBMCs. The CDR3, as DNA: TGCGCCAGCCGACAGGGGACCGGAAACACCATATATTTT. This encodes CASRQGTGNTIYF.